This TCR beta chain comes out of a study of T cell responses to AZD1222 COVID-19 vaccine (TCRdb year 2021). At the level of the whole study: AZD1222 recipients given second doses at about 4 weeks or at about 12 weeks were pooled, since spike-specific TCR depth and breadth were not found to differ between the two schedules. TCR sequencing covered over 230 trial participants: 200 to 210 given two doses of AZD1222 and about 26 given two doses of MenACWY control vaccine. Trial participants were enrolled into age subgroups of 18-55, 56-69 and 70-plus years, which contained approximately 150, 28 and 58 TCR-sequenced participants, respectively.

Points the paper makes about the study in general: Vaccine-associated CD4 TCRs spanned the whole spike protein, with dominant responses in regions 160-218 and 743-854. A significant rise in spike-specific TCR breadth and depth was observed after two AZD1222 doses relative to day 0 and relative to MenACWY recipients. Participants were mostly white British, with more females than males. The authors suggested clonal diversity may have been underestimated. Reportedly, close to half of the unique spike-specific TCRs recognized epitopes lying outside the regions that are mutated in the B.1.351 and B.1.1.7 variants. The 56-69-year group was small, and its depth increase did not reach significance, likely because of low power. Conclusions about previously exposed vaccinees are limited, since just five or six AZD1222 recipients were seropositive for SARS-CoV-2 at baseline. Because no samples from the day 14 peak response were available, repertoires could be characterized only after the peak T cell response.

Read against the paper, the sample's time point label means: baseline before first vaccination. Vaccinee samples came from UK trials COV001 and COV002, including a single-blind randomized controlled phase 2/3 trial of AZD1222 (ChAdOx1 nCoV-19) in healthy adults. For TCRbeta chain sequencing, PBMC samples were collected from trial participants at day 0 and at day 28 after the second dose. For this clone: It lacks a known antigen. Within one base of it there is no much larger clone, and no base qualities were kept.

The CDR3 regions of human TCRbeta chains were analyzed by immunosequencing. For the original study's pipeline: Repertoire TCRs were matched against a reference library of SARS-CoV-2-specific TCRs generated with the MIRA antigen-specificity platform. Breadth was defined as the fraction of unique TCRs that were SARS-CoV-2-associated, and depth was defined as the fraction of total T cells that were SARS-CoV-2-associated. Using the MIRA data, each spike-specific TCR was assigned both to the spike region to which the TCR was reactive and to a CD4 or CD8 class. Log10-transformed breadth and depth values were compared by one-way ANOVA with Sidak's multiple comparisons tests. In TCRdb, the immuneACCESS table is reduced to in-frame sequences with V and J assigned. These tables do not hold every clone; where another copy was compared, an unresolved V gene accounts for under half, and the others remain unexplained. The V and J calls and the clone size are those of that table, but D and trimming were determined from the DNA. The sample table holds 90,000 to 100,000 clones, of which roughly 85% were seen once. Of the sample, under 3.5% is held by the ten largest clones.

This specimen consisted of peripheral blood, obtained on day 0 of AZD1222 vaccination. The sequence was collected from an adult in good health.

The DNA reads TGTGCCAGCAGCCCGGCTGGCTACGAGCAGTACTTC. Protein translation: CASSPAGYEQYF. The V gene is TRBV7-9 and the J gene is TRBJ2-7; the D gene is unclear. V is pared back by 5 bases and J by 3 bases, with 8 bases lying between the germline termini. From the cysteine up to the phenylalanine, the CDR3 has a length of 12 residues. The DNA shown is the 36-base CDR3, in frame from base 1. Reading the germline V gene (reference sequence) gives CDR1 SEHNR and CDR2 FQNEAQ.